The 28 T cell receptor beta chains given below trace back to one sample, sequenced in a study of cytomegalovirus exposure and HLA in healthy donors. Primers: 60 Vbeta forward and 13 Jbeta reverse. The assay was immunoSEQ multiplex PCR, and TCRdb's table has in-frame clones only and misses some. The sample consists of roughly 220,000 clones, around 70% of them appearing once. Sequencing input: PBMCs. The receptors were gathered from a man aged 35 to 55 in good health and CMV-seropositive.

V usage is TRBV7-9 and J usage is TRBJ1-3; the D gene is possibly TRBD1 (5 bases). This CDR3 is 13 amino acids long. The V gene's germline CDR1 is SEHNR and CDR2 FQNEAQ (reference sequence). The V end was cut by 1 base, the J end by 6 bases, with 7 bases between. This CDR3 is CASSLEGVNTIYF. In DNA, the CDR3 is TGTGCCAGCAGCTTAGAAGGGGTAAACACCATATATTTT.

The chain recombines TRBV6-1 with TRBJ2-7; D is undetermined. The germline V and J ends were trimmed by 5 bases and 3 bases, with 17 bases remaining between them. The CDR3 covers 15 residues. The germline CDR1 and CDR2 sequences are MNHNS and SASEGT. CDR3 sequence: CASSPRGSSVYEQYF. In nucleotides, the CDR3 is TGTGCCAGCAGTCCCCGCGGTTCGTCCGTCTACGAGCAGTACTTC.

V and J are TRBV9 and TRBJ2-3, with D uncertain. The CDR3 length is 12 residues. Per the germline V gene, CDR1 is SGDLS and CDR2 is YYNGEE. The V end lost 4 bases, the J end lost 2 bases, and 5 bases lay between the germline ends. CDR3 region: CASSPHTDTQYF. The CDR3 bases are TGTGCCAGCAGCCCCCACACAGATACGCAGTATTTT.

The chain is built from TRBV4-1 and TRBJ1-2, with TRBD1 as a possible D gene (6 bases). The germline CDR1 and CDR2 sequences are MGHRA and YSYEKL. The CDR3 contains 15 residues. V was pared by 0 bases and J by 4 bases, with 12 bases between. The CDR3 DNA reads as TGCGCCAGCAGCCAAGATATTGGGGGCGCCTATGGCTACACCTTC. It translates to CASSQDIGGAYGYTF.

This clone has more than one count but fewer than ten. The chain joins TRBV7-9 to TRBJ1-2, with a possible D match to TRBD1 (6 bases). The CDR3 is 12 residues long. Trimming took off 11 bases at V and 4 bases at J, with 14 bases between the two ends. Looked up from germline, CDR1 is SEHNR and CDR2 is FQNEAQ (reference sequence). Here the CDR3 reads CALRGSRYGYTF. In DNA form, the CDR3 reads TGTGCCTTGAGGGGGAGTCGCTATGGCTACACCTTC.

J is TRBJ1-5 and V is TRBV19; D might be TRBD1 (5 bases). Germline V lookup: CDR1 LNHDA, CDR2 SQIVND (reference sequence). CDR3 size: 16 residues. Trimming removed 3 bases from V and 8 bases from J, with 20 bases in between. CDR3 amino acids: CASSIRPYRGVEPQHF. The CDR3 coding sequence is TGTGCCAGTAGTATCCGGCCATATAGGGGTGTTGAGCCCCAGCATTTT.

V usage is TRBV9 and J usage is TRBJ1-1; D gene ambiguous. V was clipped by 7 bases and J by 5 bases, with 15 bases between them. From germline, CDR1 is SGDLS and CDR2 YYNGEE. This CDR3 contains 13 residues. The chain's CDR3 is CASSGAGETEAFF. CDR3 nucleotides: TGTGCCAGCTCCGGAGCCGGGGAGACTGAAGCTTTCTTT. Complete variable domain (other parts from reference TRBV9 and TRBJ1-1): DSGVTQTPKHLITATGQRVTLRCSPRSGDLSVYWYQQSLDQGLQFLIQYYNGEERAKGNILERFSAQQFPDLHSELNLSSLELGDSALYFCASSGAGETEAFFGQGTRLTVV.

The chain uses TRBV7-9 and TRBJ2-3, with D perhaps matching TRBD2 (6 bases). Germline CDR1 and CDR2: SEHNR and FQNEAQ (reference sequence). V was shortened by 0 bases and J by 2 bases, with 6 bases between the two germline ends. This CDR3 has 14 amino acids. This CDR3 is CASSLAGLTDTQYF. For the CDR3, the DNA is TGTGCCAGCAGCTTAGCGGGACTCACAGATACGCAGTATTTT.

This clone was observed a few times. The chain has TRBV6-5 and TRBJ1-6; TRBD1 agrees at 11 bases. The CDR3 runs 16 residues. Trimming at V came to 1 base and at J to 10 bases, leaving 6 bases not matched to a gene. Germline lookup yields CDR1 MNHEY and CDR2 SVGAGI. The CDR3, as DNA: TGTGCCAGCAGTTACTACGGGGACAGGGGGAAGTCACCCCTCCACTTT. Its translation: CASSYYGDRGKSPLHF.

V is TRBV6-5 and J is TRBJ1-4, with TRBD1 identical over 7 bases. Germline values: CDR1 MNHEY, CDR2 SVGAGI. V lost 6 bases, J lost 4 bases, and 5 bases stayed unmatched. The CDR3 has 14 amino acids. The DNA of the CDR3 is TGTGCCAGCAGCTGGGACAGTCTTAATGAAAAACTGTTTTTT. This codes for CASSWDSLNEKLFF.

A few counts support this clone. This sequence joins TRBV12-5 and TRBJ2-7; perhaps TRBD2 as D (6 bases). Germline lookup yields CDR1 LGHNT and CDR2 FRNRAP. V lost 0 bases, J lost 2 bases, and 11 bases lay in between. The length of the CDR3 is 15 residues. CDR3 coding DNA: TGTGCTAGTGGTTTGGTAGGTAGCGGTACCTACGAGCAGTACTTC. It specifies CASGLVGSGTYEQYF.

The CDR3 nucleotides are TGTGCCAGCAGCCAACAGGGATACGAGCAGTACTTC. Translation gives CASSQQGYEQYF. The chain combines TRBV4-2 with TRBJ2-7; D may be TRBD1 (5 bases). The germline V gene has CDR1 LGHNA and CDR2 YNFKEQ. Between the trimmed V and J ends, which lost 2 bases and 4 bases, there was a span of 6 bases. The CDR3 has 12 amino acids.

With regard to this clone: One junction end disagrees with the germline gene, perhaps due to a read error. This sequence joins TRBV9 and TRBJ2-7; 10 nucleotides agree with TRBD1. This CDR3 comprises 15 residues. Germline assignment: CDR1 SGDLS and CDR2 YYNGEE. The CDR3 sequence: CAGSVGTGEVGEQYF. The CDR3 region has the DNA TGTGCCGGCAGCGTGGGGACAGGGGAAGTCGGCGAGCAGTACTTC.

The genes are TRBV7-2 and TRBJ2-7; 11 bases fit TRBD2. Trimming at V came to 8 bases and at J to 4 bases, leaving 10 bases not matched to a gene. The CDR3 has 15 residues. The germline V gene encodes CDR1 SGHTA and CDR2 FQGNSA. For the CDR3, the DNA is TGTGCCAGCGGGTTCTCTAGCGGGGGGAGTTACGAGCAGTACTTC. It translates to CASGFSSGGSYEQYF.

The rearrangement uses TRBV28 and TRBJ1-3, with D perhaps TRBD1 (6 bases). Trimming shortened V by 5 bases and J by 4 bases, and 15 bases separated the two germline ends. CDR3 length: 15 amino acids. From germline, CDR1 is MDHEN and CDR2 SYDVKM. The chain's CDR3 is CASSPRGTAGNTIYF. The DNA of the CDR3 is TGTGCCAGCAGTCCCAGGGGTACGGCGGGAAACACCATATATTTT.

The gene calls are TRBV11-2 and TRBJ2-7; the D gene is possibly TRBD1 (6 bases). V was shortened by 3 bases and J by 0 bases, with 21 bases between the two germline ends. CDR1 SGHAT and CDR2 FQNNGV come from the germline V gene. This CDR3 contains 18 residues. CDR3 DNA: TGTGCCAGCAGCTTGTGGGACATCCTCCAAGGGGGCTCCTACGAGCAGTACTTC. Translating it yields CASSLWDILQGGSYEQYF.

A few counts support this clone. The J gene is TRBJ1-1, the V gene TRBV2; D not resolved. The CDR3 contains 15 residues. Germline assignment: CDR1 SNHLY and CDR2 FYNNEI. V was clipped by 7 bases and J by 0 bases, with 15 bases between them. For the CDR3, the DNA is TGTGCCAGCAACCGGCTATCACAGATGAACACTGAAGCTTTCTTT. Translation: CASNRLSQMNTEAFF.

The V gene is TRBV4-1, the J gene TRBJ2-7; tentatively, D is TRBD2 (5 bases). Germline V lookup: CDR1 MGHRA, CDR2 YSYEKL. Trimming shortened V by 4 bases and J by 0 bases, and 16 bases separated the two germline ends. The CDR3 loop spans 16 amino acids. CDR3 coding DNA: TGCGCCAGCAGCCTTACTAGGACGGTGAGCTCCTACGAGCAGTACTTC. This codes for CASSLTRTVSSYEQYF.

This chain joins TRBV19 and TRBJ1-5; possibly TRBD1 for D (5 bases). Trimming took 10 bases from V and 7 from J, leaving 14 bases between them. This CDR3 is built from 12 residues. Germline CDR1 and CDR2: LNHDA and SQIVND (reference sequence). The CDR3 DNA sequence: TGTGCCACCGGGTGGGGGGGGCAGCCCCAGCATTTT. Protein: CATGWGGQPQHF.

About this clone itself: This CDR3 is also generated by other DNA sequences in the sample. This rearrangement joins TRBV7-2 to TRBJ2-7, with 9 bases lining up with TRBD1. Per the germline V gene, CDR1 is SGHTA and CDR2 is FQGNSA. CDR3 size: 13 residues. The J segment lost 3 bases and the V segment lost 3 bases, leaving 0 bases of the junction unmatched. CDR3 loop: CASSLDRGYEQYF. In nucleotides, the CDR3 is TGTGCCAGCAGCTTGGACAGGGGCTACGAGCAGTACTTC.

The V gene is TRBV19, the J gene TRBJ1-3; 7 bases match TRBD1. The J segment lost 5 bases and the V segment lost 6 bases, leaving 16 bases of the junction unmatched. The germline V gene has CDR1 LNHDA and CDR2 SQIVND (reference sequence). This CDR3 is 17 amino acids long. As DNA, the CDR3 is TGTGCCAGTAGCAGACTACGGGAGGGGGCGCGAAGAAACACCATATATTTT. Its protein is CASSRLREGARRNTIYF.

V and J are TRBV6-5 and TRBJ2-1, with a weak D call TRBD2 (6 bases). Looked up from germline, CDR1 is MNHEY and CDR2 is SVGAGI. There are 14 residues in the CDR3. Trimming removed 4 bases from V and 9 bases from J, with 16 bases in between. CDR3 loop: CASSWTKVAGEQFF. CDR3 in DNA: TGTGCCAGCAGTTGGACTAAGGTTGCGGGTGAGCAGTTCTTC.

The chain carries TRBV5-1 and TRBJ2-5, with 7 bases identical to TRBD1. This CDR3 comprises 14 residues. In germline, CDR1 is SGHRS, CDR2 YFSETQ. V was pared by 0 bases and J by 5 bases, with 4 bases of the junction left unmatched. The DNA for the CDR3 is TGCGCCAGCAGCTTGGAAGGGGGCTGGGAGACCCAGTACTTC. Protein sequence: CASSLEGGWETQYF. Full variable domain (missing parts from reference TRBV5-1 and TRBJ2-5): KAGVTQTPRYLIKTRGQQVTLSCSPISGHRSVSWYQQTPGQGLQFLFEYFSETQRNKGNFPGRFSGRQFSNSRSEMNVSTLELGDSALYLCASSLEGGWETQYFGPGTRLLVL.

Notes on this clone: The junction departs from germline at one end; a sequencing error may be responsible. This chain joins TRBV29-1 and TRBJ2-7; D unclear. CDR1 and CDR2 (germline): SQVTM, ANQGSEA. The CDR3 contains 12 residues. In nucleotides, the CDR3 is TGCAGCGCTGAAGACACTCCCTACGAGCAGTACTTC. Protein sequence: CSAEDTPYEQYF.

The chain recombines TRBV6-5 with TRBJ1-6; no clear D gene. Trimming pared 2 bases from V and 8 bases from J, leaving 7 bases between. The CDR3 runs 13 residues. The germline gives CDR1 MNHEY, CDR2 SVGAGI. The CDR3 loop is CASSYAGYSPLHF. The DNA for the CDR3 is TGTGCCAGCAGTTACGCGGGGTATTCACCCCTCCACTTT.

The chain links TRBV5-1 to TRBJ2-1, with 7 bases identical to TRBD2. Looked up from germline, CDR1 is SGHRS and CDR2 is YFSETQ. CDR3 length: 15 residues. J lost 9 bases, V lost 0 bases, and 9 bases had no gene match. CDR3 amino acids: CASSLGLASFGEQFF. The CDR3 DNA reads TGCGCCAGCAGCTTGGGACTAGCTTCATTTGGTGAGCAGTTCTTC. Combining the CDR3 with reference TRBV5-1 and TRBJ2-1 gives the whole variable domain KAGVTQTPRYLIKTRGQQVTLSCSPISGHRSVSWYQQTPGQGLQFLFEYFSETQRNKGNFPGRFSGRQFSNSRSEMNVSTLELGDSALYLCASSLGLASFGEQFFGPGTRLTVL.

V is TRBV6-1 and J is TRBJ2-3; possibly TRBD2 for D (6 bases). With 0 bases removed from V and 5 bases from J, the gap between germline ends came to 21 bases. This CDR3 is built from 18 residues. Per germline, CDR1 MNHNS and CDR2 SASEGT. The CDR3 DNA reads as TGTGCCAGCAGTGAAGCAGAGACTAGTCGCTCATATGTAGATACGCAGTATTTT. This encodes CASSEAETSRSYVDTQYF.

The J gene is TRBJ1-4, the V gene TRBV5-1, with D unresolved. Trimming pared 2 bases from V and 9 bases from J, leaving 17 bases between. The CDR3 is 15 amino acids. Germline CDR1 SGHRS, CDR2 YFSETQ. DNA for the CDR3: TGCGCCAGCAGCTTCGAGATAGGCGGCCGAAAAAAACTGTTTTTT. Translating gives CASSFEIGGRKKLFF. The whole variable domain, remainder taken from reference TRBV5-1 and TRBJ1-4, is KAGVTQTPRYLIKTRGQQVTLSCSPISGHRSVSWYQQTPGQGLQFLFEYFSETQRNKGNFPGRFSGRQFSNSRSEMNVSTLELGDSALYLCASSFEIGGRKKLFFGSGTQLSVL.